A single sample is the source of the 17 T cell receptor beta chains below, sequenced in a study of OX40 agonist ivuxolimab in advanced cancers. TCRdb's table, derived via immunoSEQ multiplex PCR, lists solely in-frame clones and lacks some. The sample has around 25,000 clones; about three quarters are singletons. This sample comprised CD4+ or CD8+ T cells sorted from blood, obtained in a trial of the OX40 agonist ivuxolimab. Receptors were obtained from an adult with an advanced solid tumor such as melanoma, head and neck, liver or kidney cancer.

The CDR3 is CASSIYPINQPQHF. CDR3 in DNA: TGTGCCAGTAGTATCTATCCTATTAATCAGCCCCAGCATTTT. The V gene is TRBV19, the J gene TRBJ1-5; the D is unclear. Trimming cost V 3 bases and J 4 bases, with 10 bases left between them. This CDR3 has 14 residues. In germline, CDR1 is LNHDA, CDR2 SQIVND (reference sequence).

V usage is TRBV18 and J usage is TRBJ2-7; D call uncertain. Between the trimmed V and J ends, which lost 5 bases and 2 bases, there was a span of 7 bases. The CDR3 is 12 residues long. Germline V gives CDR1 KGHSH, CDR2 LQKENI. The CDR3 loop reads CASSGMAYEQYF. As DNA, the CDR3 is TGTGCCAGCTCAGGGATGGCCTACGAGCAGTACTTC.

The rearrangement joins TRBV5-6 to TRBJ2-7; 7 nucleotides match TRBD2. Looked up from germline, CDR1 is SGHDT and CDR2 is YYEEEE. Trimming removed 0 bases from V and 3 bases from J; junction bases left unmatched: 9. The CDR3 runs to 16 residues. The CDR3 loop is CASSLVAGGWNYEQYF. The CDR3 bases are TGTGCCAGCAGCTTGGTAGCCGGGGGGTGGAACTACGAGCAGTACTTC.

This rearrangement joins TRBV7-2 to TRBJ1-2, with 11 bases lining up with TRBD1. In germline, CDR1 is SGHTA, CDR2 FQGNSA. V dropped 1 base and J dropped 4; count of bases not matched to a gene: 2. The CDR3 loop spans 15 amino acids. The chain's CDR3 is CASSLGTGGFYGYTF. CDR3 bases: TGTGCCAGCAGCTTAGGGACAGGGGGCTTCTATGGCTACACCTTC.

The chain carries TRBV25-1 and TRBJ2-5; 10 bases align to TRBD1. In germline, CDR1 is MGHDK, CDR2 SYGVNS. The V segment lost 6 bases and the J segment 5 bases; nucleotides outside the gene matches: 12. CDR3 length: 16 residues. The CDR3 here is CASSPGPGTGAETQYF. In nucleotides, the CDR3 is TGTGCCAGCAGCCCGGGGCCCGGGACAGGGGCTGAGACCCAGTACTTC.

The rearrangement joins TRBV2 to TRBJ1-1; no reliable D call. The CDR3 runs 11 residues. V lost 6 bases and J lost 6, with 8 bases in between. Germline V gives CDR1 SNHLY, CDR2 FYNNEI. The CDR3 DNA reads TGTGCCAGCAGGGCGGGGTCTGAAGCTTTCTTT. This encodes CASRAGSEAFF.

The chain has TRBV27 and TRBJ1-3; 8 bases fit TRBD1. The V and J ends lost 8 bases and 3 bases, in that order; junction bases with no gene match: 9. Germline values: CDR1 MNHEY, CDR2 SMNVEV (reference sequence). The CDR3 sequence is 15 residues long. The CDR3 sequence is CASAQDRGFGNTIYF. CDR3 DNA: TGTGCCAGCGCACAAGACAGGGGATTTGGAAACACCATATATTTT.

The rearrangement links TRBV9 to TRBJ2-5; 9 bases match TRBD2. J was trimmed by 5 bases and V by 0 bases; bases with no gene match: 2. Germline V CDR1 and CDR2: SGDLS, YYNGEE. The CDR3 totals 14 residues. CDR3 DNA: TGTGCCAGCAGCGTAGCTGGACTAGCGGAGACCCAGTACTTC. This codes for CASSVAGLAETQYF.

CDR3 in amino acids: CASTPAGDNEQFF. For the CDR3, the DNA is TGTGCCAGCACCCCTGCGGGGGACAATGAGCAGTTCTTC. The chain uses TRBV7-9 and TRBJ2-1; 7 nucleotides line up with TRBD2. Germline lookup yields CDR1 SEHNR and CDR2 FQNEAQ (reference sequence). The CDR3 extends over 13 amino acids. V was clipped by 7 bases and J by 5 bases; unmatched bases: 5. Filled out from reference TRBV7-9 and TRBJ2-1, the complete variable domain reads DTGVSQNPRHKITKRGQNVTFRCDPISEHNRLYWYRQTLGQGPEFLTYFQNEAQLEKSRLLSDRFSAERPKGSFSTLEIQRTEQGDSAMYLCASTPAGDNEQFFGPGTRLTVL.

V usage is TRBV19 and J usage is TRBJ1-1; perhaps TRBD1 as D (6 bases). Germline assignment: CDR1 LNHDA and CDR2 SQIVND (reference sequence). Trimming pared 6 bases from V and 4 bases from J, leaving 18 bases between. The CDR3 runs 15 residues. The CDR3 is CASSEQGGDSTEAFF. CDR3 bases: TGTGCCAGTAGCGAACAGGGTGGGGATAGCACTGAAGCTTTCTTT.

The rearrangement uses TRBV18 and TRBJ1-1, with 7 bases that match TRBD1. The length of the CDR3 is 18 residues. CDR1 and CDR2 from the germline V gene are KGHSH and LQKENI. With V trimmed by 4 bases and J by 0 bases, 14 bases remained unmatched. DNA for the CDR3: TGTGCCAGCTCACTGGAGACAGGGATGTCCCTCATGAACACTGAAGCTTTCTTT. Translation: CASSLETGMSLMNTEAFF.

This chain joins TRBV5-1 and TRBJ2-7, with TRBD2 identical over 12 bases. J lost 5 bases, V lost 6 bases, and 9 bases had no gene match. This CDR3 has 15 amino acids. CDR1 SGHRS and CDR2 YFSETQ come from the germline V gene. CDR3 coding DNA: TGCGCCAGCAACCCCGGACTAGCGGGGTATGACGAGCAGTACTTC. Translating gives CASNPGLAGYDEQYF.

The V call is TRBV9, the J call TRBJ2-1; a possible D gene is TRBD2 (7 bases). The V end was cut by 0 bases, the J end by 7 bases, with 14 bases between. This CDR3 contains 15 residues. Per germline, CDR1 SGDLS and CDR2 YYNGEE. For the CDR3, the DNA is TGTGCCAGCAGCGTAGGAGGGGGGGCGGTTAATGAGCAGTTCTTC. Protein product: CASSVGGGAVNEQFF.

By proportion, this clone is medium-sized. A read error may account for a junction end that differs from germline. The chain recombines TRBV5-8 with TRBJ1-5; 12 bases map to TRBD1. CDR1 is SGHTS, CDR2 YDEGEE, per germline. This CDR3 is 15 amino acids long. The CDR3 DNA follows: TGTGCCAGCAGTTTGGGACAGGGGGCATATCAGCCCCAGCATTTT. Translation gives CASSLGQGAYQPQHF.

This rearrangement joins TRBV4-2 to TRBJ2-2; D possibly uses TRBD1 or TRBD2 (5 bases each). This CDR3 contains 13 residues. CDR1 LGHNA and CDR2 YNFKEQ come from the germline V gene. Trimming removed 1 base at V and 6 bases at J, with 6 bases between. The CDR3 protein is CASSQVGAGELFF. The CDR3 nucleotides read TGTGCCAGCAGCCAAGTGGGGGCCGGGGAGCTGTTTTTT.

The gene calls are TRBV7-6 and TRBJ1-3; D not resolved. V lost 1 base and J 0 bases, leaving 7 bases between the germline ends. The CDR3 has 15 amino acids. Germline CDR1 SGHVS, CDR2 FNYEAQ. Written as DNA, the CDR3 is TGTGCCAGCAGCTTAGGTCTGAGCTCTGGAAACACCATATATTTT. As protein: CASSLGLSSGNTIYF.

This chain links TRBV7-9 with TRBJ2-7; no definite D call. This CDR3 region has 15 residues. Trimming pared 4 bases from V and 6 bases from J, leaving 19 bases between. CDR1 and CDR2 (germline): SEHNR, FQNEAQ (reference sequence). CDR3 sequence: CASSSQGRTGLEQYF. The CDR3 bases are TGTGCCAGCAGCTCCCAAGGACGGACGGGCCTCGAGCAGTACTTC. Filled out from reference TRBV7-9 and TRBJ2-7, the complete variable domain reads DTGVSQNPRHKITKRGQNVTFRCDPISEHNRLYWYRQTLGQGPEFLTYFQNEAQLEKSRLLSDRFSAERPKGSFSTLEIQRTEQGDSAMYLCASSSQGRTGLEQYFGPGTRLTVT.